This TCR beta chain stems from a study of response to subunit inactivated influenza vaccine. TCRdb analysed the RT-PCR reads with MiXCR anew, one entry per CDR3 protein. The sample holds roughly 500,000 distinct CDR3 sequences, roughly 25% seen once. This sample also appeared in a second study, on T cells expressing NK-cell markers. From that report: In generating TCR beta cDNA, 5'RACE template switching with UMIs was used.

This receptor was obtained from a man aged 45-65 years who received an inactivated influenza vaccine. The material was CD4+ T cells sorted from PBMCs, obtained 12 days after vaccination.

CDR3 sequence (DNA): TGCGCCAGCAGCTTGGGGCAGGGGACAATGAACACTGAAGCTTTCTTT. Translation gives CASSLGQGTMNTEAFF. The chain uses TRBV5-1 and TRBJ1-1; tentative D call: TRBD1 (6 bases). This CDR3 comprises 16 residues. Germline loops: CDR1 SGHRS, CDR2 YFSETQ. Trimming removed 0 bases from V and 0 bases from J, with 12 bases in between.